These 13 T cell receptor beta chains originate from one sample sequenced in a study of blood T cell repertoires in COVID-19 (dated by TCRdb to the early 2020s). Libraries came from the immunoSEQ multiplex PCR assay. Not all clones reach the TCRdb copy of this immuneACCESS table, which keeps in-frame sequences only. Checked studies attribute under half of the gap to unresolved V genes and leave the rest unexplained. The sample includes about 500,000 clones, with about 89% observed a single time. Less than 9.5% of the sample goes to the ten largest clones. Sequencing was performed on peripheral blood. The receptors were sampled from a woman aged 45 to 65 with COVID-19, enrolled during active disease.

V usage is TRBV7-8 and J usage is TRBJ2-6; no definite D call. The CDR3 totals 16 residues. V was clipped by 3 bases and J by 0 bases, with 9 bases between them. Germline V gene sequence: CDR1 SGHVS, CDR2 FQNEAQ. CDR3 region: CASSLAVASGANVLTF. CDR3 coding DNA: TGTGCCAGCAGCTTGGCCGTCGCCTCTGGGGCCAACGTCCTGACTTTC.

The chain recombines TRBV7-2 with TRBJ2-3; D might be TRBD2 (5 bases). There are 17 residues in the CDR3. V was trimmed by 6 bases and J by 1 base, leaving 20 bases between them. Germline CDR1 reads SGHTA; CDR2 reads FQGNSA. CDR3 amino acids: CASSKDYLLVGTDTQYF. The CDR3 DNA sequence: TGTGCCAGCAGTAAAGACTACCTCCTAGTGGGCACAGATACGCAGTATTTT.

The chain links TRBV2 to TRBJ1-1, with 9 positions matching TRBD1. Trimming cost V 4 bases and J 10 bases; bases outside gene matches: 16. CDR3 length equals 16 residues. From germline, CDR1 is SNHLY and CDR2 FYNNEI. For the CDR3, the DNA is TGTGCCAGCAGTGCCCCTCCGTGGACAGGGGAGGGGGGAGCTTTCTTT. This encodes CASSAPPWTGEGGAFF.

The rearrangement uses TRBV11-2 and TRBJ1-2; TRBD1 might be the D (6 bases). Germline assignment: CDR1 SGHAT and CDR2 FQNNGV. The CDR3 contains 15 residues. Trimming stripped 2 bases from V and 0 bases from J, with 10 bases between. In nucleotides, the CDR3 is TGTGCCAGCAGCTTACAGGGGCGGGCTAACTATGGCTACACCTTC. Residues: CASSLQGRANYGYTF.

V usage is TRBV25-1 and J usage is TRBJ1-6; 7 nucleotides line up with TRBD1. The CDR3 consists of 14 residues. CDR1 and CDR2 (germline): MGHDK, SYGVNS. Trimming took 6 bases from V and 7 from J; bases not matched to a gene: 6. The CDR3 protein is CASSPRDRNSPLHF. CDR3 DNA sequence: TGTGCCAGCAGCCCGCGGGACAGAAATTCACCCCTCCACTTT.

This chain uses TRBV12-5 with TRBJ2-3, with 8 bases identical to TRBD2. The V gene's germline CDR1 is LGHNT and CDR2 FRNRAP. With V trimmed by 7 bases and J by 1 base, 4 bases remained unmatched. The CDR3 spans 14 residues. CDR3 residues: CASVPTSGTDTQYF. The DNA for the CDR3 is TGTGCTAGTGTCCCGACTAGCGGCACAGATACGCAGTATTTT.

This sequence joins TRBV6-5 and TRBJ1-2, with no clear D. The CDR3 covers 16 residues. Trimming removed 4 bases at V and 4 bases at J, with 19 bases between. Per germline, CDR1 MNHEY and CDR2 SVGAGI. CDR3 region: CASSFDAGSSIYGYTF. The DNA of the CDR3 is TGTGCCAGCAGTTTCGACGCAGGCTCGTCTATCTATGGCTACACCTTC.

The chain carries TRBV3-1 (or the pseudogene TRBV3-2) and TRBJ2-1, with 8 bases identical to TRBD2. Germline V gene sequence: CDR1 LGHDT, CDR2 YNNKEL (reference sequence). The junction had 11 bases not matched to a gene; V was cut back by 4 bases and J by 0 bases. The CDR3 consists of 18 residues. Here the CDR3 DNA reads TGTGCCAGCAGCCCCTTACGAGCGGGGGCCTTCTCCTACAATGAGCAGTTCTTC. This gives the protein CASSPLRAGAFSYNEQFF.

CDR3 sequence (DNA): TGTGCCAGCAGCTTAGGTGGACAGTCGAACACTGAAGCTTTCTTT. This encodes CASSLGGQSNTEAFF. This rearrangement joins TRBV7-3 to TRBJ1-1, with TRBD1 as a possible D gene (6 bases). This CDR3 spans 15 amino acids. V was clipped by 2 bases and J by 1 base, with 11 bases between them. CDR1 is SGHTA and CDR2 is FQGTGA in the germline V gene.

The chain is built from TRBV19 and TRBJ1-2; 9 bases agree with TRBD1. Trimming at V came to 4 bases and at J to 7 bases, leaving 7 bases not matched to a gene. This CDR3 spans 14 amino acids. CDR1 and CDR2 from the germline V gene are LNHDA and SQIVND (reference sequence). CDR3 residues: CASSKQGAAAGYTF. The CDR3 nucleotides are TGTGCCAGTAGTAAACAGGGGGCAGCAGCTGGCTACACCTTC.

This chain uses TRBV7-3 with TRBJ2-3, with 13 bases lining up with TRBD2. Germline V lookup: CDR1 SGHTA, CDR2 FQGTGA. The CDR3 contains 20 residues. V dropped 5 bases and J dropped 4; count of bases not matched to a gene: 18. As DNA, the CDR3 is TGTGCCAGCAGCCCACGGCCCGGGACTAGCGGGGACTATACCTCAGATACGCAGTATTTT. It is translated as CASSPRPGTSGDYTSDTQYF.

V usage is TRBV11-1 and J usage is TRBJ1-1; D remains ambiguous. Looked up from germline, CDR1 is SGHAT and CDR2 is FQDESV (reference sequence). Trimming stripped 5 bases from V and 4 bases from J, with 17 bases between. This CDR3 spans 15 amino acids. For the CDR3, the DNA is TGTGCCAGCAGCCGGAGACTAAACAGAGGCACTGAAGCTTTCTTT. Translation: CASSRRLNRGTEAFF.

The chain couples TRBV19 to TRBJ2-6, with 8 bases lining up with TRBD1. Germline V gives CDR1 LNHDA, CDR2 SQIVND (reference sequence). The J segment lost 1 base and the V segment lost 3 bases, leaving 11 bases of the junction unmatched. The CDR3 runs 19 residues. The chain's CDR3 is CASSMVRDRTQSGANVLTF. Written as DNA, the CDR3 is TGTGCCAGTAGTATGGTAAGGGACAGGACCCAATCTGGGGCCAACGTCCTGACTTTC. Full variable domain (missing parts from reference TRBV19 and TRBJ2-6): DGGITQSPKYLFRKEGQNVTLSCEQNLNHDAMYWYRQDPGQGLRLIYYSQIVNDFQKGDIAEGYSVSREKKESFPLTVTSAQKNPTAFYLCASSMVRDRTQSGANVLTFGAGSRLTVL.